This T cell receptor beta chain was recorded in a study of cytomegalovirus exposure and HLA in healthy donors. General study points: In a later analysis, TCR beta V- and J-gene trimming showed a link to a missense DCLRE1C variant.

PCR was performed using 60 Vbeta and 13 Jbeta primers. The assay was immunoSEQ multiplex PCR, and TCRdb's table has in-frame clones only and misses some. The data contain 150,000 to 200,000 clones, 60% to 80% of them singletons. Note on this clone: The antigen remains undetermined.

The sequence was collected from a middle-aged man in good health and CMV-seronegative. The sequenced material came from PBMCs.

Here the CDR3 DNA reads TGCGCCAGCAGTCAATCGGGCGTAGGCAATCAGCCCCAGCATTTT. It encodes CASSQSGVGNQPQHF. The chain uses TRBV23-1 and TRBJ1-5; D unclear. TRBV23-1 counts as an open reading frame of uncertain function. CDR3 length: 15 residues. Trimming took 0 bases from V and 2 from J, leaving 8 bases between them.